A selection of T cell receptor beta chains follows, all from one sample in a study of shared clonotypes between healthy human individuals. Some clones are missing from TCRdb's copy, which holds only in-frame ones; the method was immunoSEQ multiplex PCR. The sample carries over 1.4 million clones, over 95% recorded once. Input material: naive CD4+ T cells sorted from blood. All receptors derive from a man aged 30 to 45 in good health. CDR3s include the opening cysteine and the closing phenylalanine or tryptophan. D genes are given only for firm matches. The listing skips clone size in some rows; elsewhere it reads once, few, many or a size class.

V	J	size	D	DNA	CDR3
TRBV5-1	TRBJ2-7	few	.	TGCGCCAGCAGCCTGAGCTCCTACGAGCAGTACTTC	CASSLSSYEQYF
TRBV14	TRBJ2-1	.	TRBD1	TGTGCCAGCAGCTTCCGGGACAGTGTCGTCAATGAGCAGTTCTTC	CASSFRDSVVNEQFF
TRBV10-1	TRBJ1-5	.	TRBD1	TGCGCCAGCAGTGACGACAGGGGTCAGCCCCAGCATTTT	CASSDDRGQPQHF
TRBV11-2	TRBJ2-7	.	TRBD2	TGTGCCAGCAGCTTAGTGGTAGCGGGAGCTTTTGGGCAGTACTTC	CASSLVVAGAFGQYF
TRBV28	TRBJ1-5	.	.	TGTGCCAGCAGTCCACCCCTCCGAGGGCGCAATCAGCCCCAGCATTTT	CASSPPLRGRNQPQHF
TRBV28	TRBJ2-1	once	TRBD1	TGTGCCAGCAGTTCAACAGGGGGCGATTGGGTGGAGTTCTTC	CASSSTGGDWVEFF
TRBV7-9	TRBJ2-7	.	TRBD1	TGTGCCAGCAGCTTAGAGTGGACAGGGTCCTACGAGCAGTACTTC	CASSLEWTGSYEQYF
TRBV11-2	TRBJ2-7	.	TRBD2	TGTGCCAGCAGCTTAGAAGTTCTCAGTAGCGGGAGCTCCCCCTCCTACGAGCAGTACTTC	CASSLEVLSSGSSPSYEQYF
TRBV7-9	TRBJ2-1	.	.	TGTGCCAGCAGTTACGAGCCGGTGAGTGAGCAGTTCTTC	CASSYEPVSEQFF
TRBV19	TRBJ2-7	.	.	TGTGCCAGTAGGCCATCCGGGACACGGAACTACGAGCAGTACTTC	CASRPSGTRNYEQYF
TRBV10-2	TRBJ2-5	once	TRBD2	TGCGCCAGCAGTGGGGGACTAGCGGAGACCCAGTACTTC	CASSGGLAETQYF
TRBV18	TRBJ2-1	.	TRBD1	TGTGCCAGCTCCCTGACAGGGGGATCTTACAATGAGCAGTTCTTC	CASSLTGGSYNEQFF
TRBV27	TRBJ2-6	.	.	TGTGCCAGCACCCACTCTGGGGCCAACGTCCTGACTTTC	CASTHSGANVLTF
TRBV5-1	TRBJ2-1	.	TRBD1	TGCGCCAGCAGCCCCCCGGGACAGAACAATGAGCAGTTCTTC	CASSPPGQNNEQFF
TRBV5-1	TRBJ1-1	.	.	TGCGCCAGCAGCTTGGTTGGGGTAAGGACTGAAGCTTTCTTT	CASSLVGVRTEAFF
TRBV11-3	TRBJ1-1	.	TRBD1	TGTGCCAGCAGCAGCGCGACAGGGCAGGCTGAAGCTTTCTTT	CASSSATGQAEAFF
TRBV28	TRBJ2-7	.	.	TGTGCCAGCAGCATAGGGGGTTTTTCAGTTGGCGGGAGTAACTACGAGCAGTACTTC	CASSIGGFSVGGSNYEQYF
TRBV5-1	TRBJ2-3	once	TRBD2	TGCGCCAGCAGCTTGGAAAGCGGGAGAGATACGCAGTATTTT	CASSLESGRDTQYF
TRBV28	TRBJ2-1	.	.	TGTGCCAGCAGTCCACCGGGATCTGGGGCCAATGAGCAGTTCTTC	CASSPPGSGANEQFF
TRBV7-2	TRBJ1-4	.	.	TGTGCCAGCAGCTTAACGAAGATAGCTAATGAAAAACTGTTTTTT	CASSLTKIANEKLFF
TRBV2	TRBJ1-5	.	.	TGTGCCAGCACGGACAGCTGGGATCAGCCCCAGCATTTT	CASTDSWDQPQHF
TRBV19	TRBJ1-5	.	.	TGTGCCAGTAGTCTACTTCCAGGGGCGAGCAATCAGCCCCAGCATTTT	CASSLLPGASNQPQHF
TRBV19	TRBJ2-5	.	.	TGTGCCAGTAGCCCAGGTCCGTTGGGGACCCAGTACTTC	CASSPGPLGTQYF
TRBV7-9	TRBJ2-1	.	TRBD2	TGTGCCAGCAGCTTAAAGACTAGCGGACCAGGCAACAATGAGCAGTTCTTC	CASSLKTSGPGNNEQFF
TRBV18	TRBJ1-2	.	.	TGTGCCAGCTCAACCGGACAGCTTAACTATGGCTACACCTTC	CASSTGQLNYGYTF
TRBV7-6	TRBJ1-2	.	.	TGTGCCAGCAGCCCTCCCGGGACATTCGATGGCTACACCTTC	CASSPPGTFDGYTF
TRBV6-4	TRBJ2-1	.	TRBD1	TGTGCCAGCAGTCGGGACAGATTGACCTACAATGAGCAGTTCTTC	CASSRDRLTYNEQFF
TRBV18	TRBJ1-5	.	.	TGTGCCAGCTCACCATCGTCAGTGGCTAGCAATCAGCCCCAGCATTTT	CASSPSSVASNQPQHF
TRBV28	TRBJ2-7	.	TRBD1	TGTGCCAGCATCAGGACAGGGGCCTACGAGCAGTACTTC	CASIRTGAYEQYF
TRBV7-8	TRBJ1-1	.	TRBD1	TGTGCCAGCAGCTTAGCCGGGGGACAGGGGAGCGGGAACACTGAAGCTTTCTTT	CASSLAGGQGSGNTEAFF
TRBV2	TRBJ2-7	once	TRBD1	TGTGCCAGCAGTGAAACCCTGACAGGGACCTCCTACGAGCAGTACTTC	CASSETLTGTSYEQYF
TRBV6-5	TRBJ1-1	.	.	TGTGCCAGCAGCCCCCCGGGCAGGGGCTCTGAAGCTTTCTTT	CASSPPGRGSEAFF
TRBV27	TRBJ2-7	.	.	TGTGCCAGCAGTTCCCAGTCGAGGGGCGGGCCCTCCTACGAGCAGTACTTC	CASSSQSRGGPSYEQYF
TRBV20-1	TRBJ2-7	.	TRBD2	TGCATAGCGGGAGGGCCCTACGAGCAGTACTTC	CIAGGPYEQYF
TRBV19	TRBJ2-3	.	.	TGTGCCAGTAGTATCACGGTGGGGGGGGCGAACGCAGATACGCAGTATTTT	CASSITVGGANADTQYF
TRBV25-1	TRBJ1-2	once	.	TGTGCCAGCAGTGTAGCAGGGGCCAACTATGGCTACACCTTC	CASSVAGANYGYTF
TRBV18	TRBJ1-1	.	.	TGTGCCAGCTCACCAATCGGAGGGAACACTGAAGCTTTCTTT	CASSPIGGNTEAFF
TRBV4-1	TRBJ1-5	.	TRBD1	TGCGCCAGCAGCATGGACAGGGGGACCTATAGCAATCAGCCCCAGCATTTT	CASSMDRGTYSNQPQHF
TRBV4-3	TRBJ2-1	.	TRBD2	TGCGCCAGCAGCCGGTTTAGCGGGAGTAATGATGAGCAGTTCTTC	CASSRFSGSNDEQFF
TRBV28	TRBJ2-7	.	TRBD1	TGTGCCAGCAGTTTATGGGGGACAGGGAGGGTCTACGAGCAGTACTTC	CASSLWGTGRVYEQYF
TRBV29-1	TRBJ2-2	.	.	TGCAGCGTGGGGGACACCCCAGACACCGGGGAGCTGTTTTTT	CSVGDTPDTGELFF
TRBV15	TRBJ1-5	.	.	TGTGCCACCAGCAGAGTCGATCAGCCCCAGCATTTT	CATSRVDQPQHF
TRBV4-3	TRBJ1-1	.	.	TGCGCCAGCAGCCAAGATAGTCTAGGGGGCACTGAAGCTTTCTTT	CASSQDSLGGTEAFF
TRBV5-4	TRBJ1-2	.	.	TGTGCCAGCAGTTCACCGGGGCACCTAGGAGGCTACACCTTC	CASSSPGHLGGYTF
TRBV19	TRBJ2-3	.	TRBD2	TGTGCCAGTAACGACCTAGCGGGAAGCACAGATACGCAGTATTTT	CASNDLAGSTDTQYF
TRBV2	TRBJ2-2	.	.	TGTGCCAGCAGTCGCCATGCCGGGGAGCTGTTTTTT	CASSRHAGELFF
TRBV27	TRBJ2-1	.	TRBD1	TGTGCCAGCGCCCCTTTCGGGACAGGGGATTACAATGAGCAGTTCTTC	CASAPFGTGDYNEQFF
TRBV18	TRBJ1-1	.	TRBD1	TGTGCCAGCTCACATATAAGCCAAAGGGGGCCCACTGAAGCTTTCTTT	CASSHISQRGPTEAFF
TRBV29-1	TRBJ1-4	.	TRBD1	TGCAGCGTGGCGACAGGGCGAGGAGAAAAACTGTTTTTT	CSVATGRGEKLFF
TRBV21-1	TRBJ2-2	.	.	TGTGCCAGCAGCCCCTGGGGGACCGGGGAGCTGTTTTTT	CASSPWGTGELFF
TRBV2	TRBJ2-2	.	.	TGTGCCAGCGGTTACACCGGGGAGCTGTTTTTT	CASGYTGELFF
TRBV9	TRBJ1-4	.	.	TGTGCCAGCAGCTTGGGTAATGAAAAACTGTTTTTT	CASSLGNEKLFF
TRBV29-1	TRBJ2-1	.	.	TGCAGCGTTGAGAGGTTAGAGGGCGGTGAGCAGTTCTTC	CSVERLEGGEQFF
TRBV7-9	TRBJ2-5	.	TRBD2	TGTGCCAGCAGCACCCTCGGGACTAGGTTGTACCAAGAGACCCAGTACTTC	CASSTLGTRLYQETQYF
TRBV21-1	TRBJ2-1	.	.	TGTGCCAGCAGGGGGAGACAACATCAGTTCTTC	CASRGRQHQFF
TRBV19	TRBJ2-5	.	.	TGTGCCAGTAGTATAGGCCTACTGGGGGCCCAGTACTTC	CASSIGLLGAQYF
TRBV11-3	TRBJ2-1	.	TRBD2	TGTGCCAGCAGCTTACAAGGGACTAGCGTAGTTCACAATGAGCAGTTCTTC	CASSLQGTSVVHNEQFF
TRBV11-2	TRBJ2-2	.	.	TGTGCCAGCAGCCCCGGACACCGGTCGTCCGGGGAGCTGTTTTTT	CASSPGHRSSGELFF
TRBV5-1	TRBJ2-1	.	TRBD2	TGCGCCAGCAGCTTGGGACTAGCGGCCAACAATGAGCAGTTCTTC	CASSLGLAANNEQFF
TRBV4-1	TRBJ1-4	.	TRBD1	TGCGCCAGCAGCCAAGGACAGGGGGCAACTGAAAAACTGTTTTTT	CASSQGQGATEKLFF